This T cell receptor beta chain stems from a study of T cell responses to AZD1222 COVID-19 vaccine. Between the trimmed V and J ends, which lost 4 bases and 4 bases, there was a span of 14 bases. The CDR3 sequence is 14 residues long. The germline V gene has CDR1 SNHLY and CDR2 FYNNEI. Sequencing was performed with immunoSEQ multiplex PCR; in TCRdb, only in-frame clones are kept and a portion is missing. The sample includes around 160,000 clones, about 93% of them seen just once. The origin of this receptor is an adult in good health. The source material was peripheral blood, sampled on day 0 of MenACWY control vaccination. The J gene is TRBJ2-7, the V gene TRBV2; possible D gene TRBD1, 6 bases. CDR3 bases: TGTGCCAGCAGTGGGGCAGGGGACCGGTACGAGCAGTACTTC. Residues: CASSGAGDRYEQYF.